This T cell receptor beta chain comes out of a study of T cell repertoires in cytomegalovirus infection. As for this clonotype: Antigen: not known.

TCRdb used MiXCR to reprocess the reads, holding one entry per CDR3 protein. The sample records 750,000 to 900,000 distinct CDR3 sequences, roughly 29% being singletons. Trimming cost V 6 bases and J 4 bases; bases outside gene matches: 8. The CDR3 runs 15 residues. Germline CDR1 reads DFQATT; CDR2 reads SNEGSKA (reference sequence). The sequence came from a human donor in good health (CMV status not recorded). Some clones in this sample may be carry-over from other donors' samples. The sequenced sample was cultured CD8+ T cells from PBMCs, obtained from culture after CMV antigen stimulation. This sequence joins TRBV20-1 and TRBJ2-7, with TRBD2 matching 14 bases. The CDR3 DNA follows: TGCAGTGCAACGACTAGCGGGGGGGCCTCGTACGAGCAGTACTTC. This gives the protein CSATTSGGASYEQYF.